These T cell receptor beta chains were read from a single sample in a study of T cells expressing NK-cell markers. TCRdb re-called the 5' RACE reads and shows each CDR3 protein once, DNA omitted. This repertoire includes 400,000 to 450,000 distinct CDR3 sequences. Input material: blood T cells: a sorted CD56 or NKG2C T cell subset, CD4+ or CD8+ T cells, or bulk PBMC T cells (not recorded which). Source of these receptors: a woman aged 18 to 75 in good health. Both conserved end residues are part of each CDR3.

V: TRBV4-3; J: TRBJ1-1; CDR3: CASSQGAGKNTEAFF
V: TRBV7-8; J: TRBJ2-1; CDR3: CASSLALVAAKNEQFF
V: TRBV20-1; J: TRBJ2-7; CDR3: CSARGGGRNYEQYF
V: TRBV4-3; J: TRBJ2-5; CDR3: CASSQVGSGETQYF
V: TRBV3-1; J: TRBJ2-1; CDR3: CASSQDQGGDEQFF
V: TRBV6-5; J: TRBJ1-1; CDR3: CASSYSNENEAFF
V: TRBV30; J: TRBJ1-5; CDR3: CAWSGGANQPQHF
V: TRBV20-1; J: TRBJ2-3; CDR3: CSARPPGADTQYF
V: TRBV6-2/TRBV6-3; J: TRBJ1-5; CDR3: CASCTGRVRMQPQHF
V: TRBV21-1; J: TRBJ2-5; CDR3: CASSKAGAGETQYF
V: TRBV30; J: TRBJ1-1; CDR3: CACESGVNMNTEAFF
V: TRBV5-5; J: TRBJ2-1; CDR3: CASSLGPRPNPYNEQFF
V: TRBV5-4; J: TRBJ2-7; CDR3: CASSLGAGNYEQYF
V: TRBV14; J: TRBJ2-7; CDR3: CASSQRGYGLGEQYF
V: TRBV25-1; J: TRBJ2-1; CDR3: CASRTGLNEQFF
V: TRBV7-6; J: TRBJ2-2; CDR3: CAGGGLQTQRGTGELFF
V: TRBV9; J: TRBJ2-4; CDR3: CASSVPGLREGLEAKNIQYF
V: TRBV10-1; J: TRBJ2-2; CDR3: CASSESLGSNTGELFF
V: TRBV12-3/TRBV12-4; J: TRBJ2-3; CDR3: CASSFGTGVWDTQYF
V: TRBV4-2; J: TRBJ1-4; CDR3: CASSQDRADAFKKLFF
V: TRBV3-1; J: TRBJ2-5; CDR3: CASSVGTSGIWEETQYF
V: TRBV30; J: TRBJ2-7; CDR3: CAWSPRAVTSAPYEQYF
V: TRBV2; J: TRBJ2-1; CDR3: CASSGTGGFYNEQFF
V: TRBV20-1; J: TRBJ2-1; CDR3: CSARGLAGGWNEQFF
V: TRBV29-1; J: TRBJ2-1; CDR3: CSVHRPNEQFF
V: TRBV11-2; J: TRBJ2-1; CDR3: CASSRGTSGRAFYNEQFF
V: TRBV24-1; J: TRBJ2-1; CDR3: CATSEWESYNEQFF
V: TRBV20-1; J: TRBJ2-5; CDR3: CSAPAPLGTGTQYF
V: TRBV27; J: TRBJ2-3; CDR3: CASSSSLLAGGDTDTQYF
V: TRBV7-8; J: TRBJ2-3; CDR3: CASSDAYRGTDTQYF
V: TRBV5-5; J: TRBJ1-2; CDR3: CASILQDEANYGYTF
V: TRBV20-1; J: TRBJ2-7; CDR3: CSARGASGRYEQYF
V: TRBV28; J: TRBJ2-1; CDR3: CASSLPETGYNEQFF
V: TRBV12-3/TRBV12-4; J: TRBJ1-6; CDR3: CASSSIQGSPLHF
V: TRBV6-5; J: TRBJ2-3; CDR3: CASSYSGASGADTQYF
V: TRBV20-1; J: TRBJ2-2; CDR3: CSARWGGATGELFF
V: TRBV7-3; J: TRBJ2-1; CDR3: CASSLMAGSSYNEQFF
V: TRBV20-1; J: TRBJ1-4; CDR3: CSARAFGQKNEKLFF
V: TRBV7-2; J: TRBJ2-3; CDR3: CASSLSSSPHTQYF
V: TRBV29-1; J: TRBJ2-4; CDR3: CSVKTSSKNIQYF
V: TRBV12-3/TRBV12-4; J: TRBJ1-1; CDR3: CASSPRTGESTEAFF
V: TRBV7-2; J: TRBJ1-3; CDR3: CASSLGAPVGSGNTIYF
V: TRBV28; J: TRBJ1-5; CDR3: CASSPGTGLRQPQHF
V: TRBV5-1; J: TRBJ2-7; CDR3: CASSTGVYEQYF
V: TRBV20-1; J: TRBJ1-2; CDR3: CSASQGVGLKYPNYGYTF
V: TRBV6-1; J: TRBJ2-5; CDR3: CAILTGGQETQYF
V: TRBV9; J: TRBJ2-7; CDR3: CASSPETSDEQYF
V: TRBV24-1; J: TRBJ2-7; CDR3: CATSDGAGQGTDEQYF
V: TRBV30; J: TRBJ1-5; CDR3: CAWSMRAAPLNQPQHF
V: TRBV4-3; J: TRBJ1-3; CDR3: CASSQGQGNGNTIYF